The 17 T cell receptor beta chains below were found in one sample sequenced in a study of identical twins. One entry per CDR3 protein results from TCRdb running MiXCR on the 5' RACE reads. The sample includes hundreds of thousands of distinct CDR3 sequences, over 12% of them seen just once. The sequenced material came from memory (CD45RO+) T cells sorted from blood. The receptors shown here come from a young woman in good health.

This clonotype was seen only a few times. The V gene is TRBV11-2, the J gene TRBJ2-1, with 7 bases aligning to TRBD2. Per germline, CDR1 SGHAT and CDR2 FQNNGV. The CDR3 spans 19 residues. V shed 8 bases, J shed 11 bases, and the junction held 30 bases outside the gene matches. CDR3 protein: CASGWAVKASGQAKFKQFF. For the CDR3, the DNA is TGTGCCAGCGGCTGGGCCGTCAAAGCTAGCGGCCAGGCGAAGTTCAAGCAGTTCTTC.

Ten or more counts support this clonotype. This rearrangement joins TRBV6-5 to TRBJ1-2, with D possibly matching TRBD1 (6 bases). CDR3 length: 17 residues. Trimming removed 0 bases from V and 1 base from J, with 15 bases in between. Germline CDR1 is MNHEY and CDR2 is SVGAGI. CDR3 amino acids: CASSYSGRGHLNYGYTF. CDR3 sequence (DNA): TGTGCCAGCAGTTACTCGGGCAGGGGCCACCTTAACTATGGCTACACCTTC.

This clonotype was detected only a few times. The J gene is TRBJ1-1, the V gene TRBV6-1; a weak D match, TRBD1 (5 bases). The CDR3 covers 16 residues. Trimming removed 5 bases at V and 4 bases at J, with 20 bases between. Germline-derived CDR1 and CDR2 are MNHNS and SASEGT. The CDR3: CASSLGLGGQSTEAFF. CDR3 nucleotide sequence: TGTGCCAGCAGTCTCGGGTTGGGGGGTCAGAGCACTGAAGCTTTCTTT.

This clonotype turned up a few times. The chain employs TRBV7-9 and TRBJ2-1; possible D gene TRBD1, 6 bases. V shed 7 bases and J shed 5 bases, with 24 bases lying between them. The V gene's germline CDR1 is SEHNR and CDR2 FQNEAQ (reference sequence). The length of the CDR3 is 17 residues. For the CDR3, the DNA is TGTGCCAGCACCCGACCCAATACCGGGACATCCGACAATGAGCAGTTCTTC. It is translated as CASTRPNTGTSDNEQFF.

This clonotype has ten or more counts. V is TRBV30 and J is TRBJ2-1; D not certain. The V end lost 4 bases, the J end lost 9 bases, and 16 bases lay between the germline ends. The CDR3 totals 13 residues. Germline values: CDR1 GTSNPN, CDR2 SVGIG (reference sequence). CDR3 amino acids: CAWTLIRHGEQFF. CDR3 nucleotide sequence: TGTGCCTGGACCCTCATCAGGCATGGTGAGCAGTTCTTC.

The chain links TRBV7-9 to TRBJ1-1; maybe TRBD1 (6 bases). Deletions cut 5 bases from V and 10 bases from J, with 14 bases between. Germline loops: CDR1 SEHNR, CDR2 FQNEAQ (reference sequence). The CDR3 is made up of 12 amino acids. CDR3 DNA: TGTGCCAGCAGCCAGGACAGTTTTATAGCTTTCTTT. This sequence encodes CASSQDSFIAFF.

The chain joins TRBV5-8 to TRBJ2-3; unclear D gene. The CDR3 has 14 amino acids. Trimming stripped 2 bases from V and 2 bases from J, with 9 bases between. The V gene's germline CDR1 is SGHTS and CDR2 YDEGEE. The CDR3 nucleotides read TGTGCCAGCAGCTTTACCCAGGACACAGATACGCAGTATTTT. Translation gives CASSFTQDTDTQYF.

The chain couples TRBV5-1 to TRBJ2-1, with TRBD2 matching over 8 bases. The CDR3 loop spans 15 amino acids. Unmatched junction bases numbered 6, after V lost 4 bases and J lost 3 bases. Germline V lookup: CDR1 SGHRS, CDR2 YFSETQ. CDR3 sequence (DNA): TGCGCCAGCAGCCTTTCAAGCGGGAGCTACAATGAGCAGTTCTTC. It encodes CASSLSSGSYNEQFF.

The chain couples TRBV6-1 to TRBJ2-7; 8 nucleotides agree with TRBD2. The CDR3 totals 15 residues. Trimming cost V 3 bases and J 4 bases; bases outside gene matches: 8. CDR1 and CDR2 (germline): MNHNS, SASEGT. The CDR3 is CASSDDPQRGYEQYF. The CDR3 region has the DNA TGTGCCAGCAGTGACGATCCCCAGCGGGGGTACGAGCAGTACTTC.

The rearrangement links TRBV2 to TRBJ2-1; 7 nucleotides align to TRBD2. The CDR3 extends over 15 amino acids. J lost 9 bases, V lost 3 bases, and 11 bases had no gene match. The germline CDR1 and CDR2 sequences are SNHLY and FYNNEI. CDR3 nucleotide sequence: TGTGCCAGCAGTGACCTAGCGGAGTTGTTGTTTGAGCAGTTCTTC. Encoded protein: CASSDLAELLFEQFF.

This clonotype was picked up many times. This chain connects TRBV7-2 to TRBJ2-3, with D maybe TRBD2 (5 bases). The CDR3 spans 14 residues. V shed 5 bases and J shed 6 bases, with 15 bases lying between them. The V gene's germline CDR1 is SGHTA and CDR2 FQGNSA. The CDR3, as DNA: TGTGCCAGCAGCAGAGCACTAGAGGCGGATACGCAGTATTTT. Translated, it gives CASSRALEADTQYF. Based on the CDR3 plus reference TRBV7-2 and TRBJ2-3, the full variable domain is GAGVSQSPSNKVTEKGKDVELRCDPISGHTALYWYRQSLGQGLEFLIYFQGNSAPDKSGLPSDRFSAERTGGSVSTLTIQRTQQEDSAVYLCASSRALEADTQYFGPGTRLTVL.

This clonotype has just a few counts. This chain links TRBV28 with TRBJ2-4, with a tentative D call TRBD1 (6 bases). Germline CDR1 and CDR2: MDHEN and SYDVKM. With 3 bases removed from V and 8 bases from J, the gap between germline ends came to 11 bases. The CDR3 contains 13 residues. The CDR3 DNA is TGTGCCAGCAGTTTTACAGGGATAGACATTCAGTACTTC. It translates to CASSFTGIDIQYF. Full variable domain (outside the CDR3, taken from reference TRBV28 and TRBJ2-4): DVKVTQSSRYLVKRTGEKVFLECVQDMDHENMFWYRQDPGLGLRLIYFSYDVKMKEKGDIPEGYSVSREKKERFSLILESASTNQTSMYLCASSFTGIDIQYFGAGTRLSVL.

The chain is built from TRBV20-1 and TRBJ1-5; tentatively, D is TRBD1 (5 bases). The CDR3 is made up of 15 amino acids. Germline CDR1 and CDR2: DFQATT and SNEGSKA (reference sequence). V lost 3 bases, J lost 1 base, and 13 bases lay in between. The CDR3 sequence is CSARNYRDSNQPQHF. CDR3 DNA sequence: TGCAGTGCTAGGAACTACCGGGACAGCAATCAGCCCCAGCATTTT.

V is TRBV12-3 or TRBV12-4 and J is TRBJ2-7; D is undetermined. The ends were cut back, 5 bases at V and 3 bases at J, with 14 bases in the middle. The CDR3 runs to 14 residues. The CDR3 here is CASSRESGNYEQYF. CDR3 in DNA: TGTGCCAGCAGTAGGGAATCCGGAAACTACGAGCAGTACTTC.

Only a few counts were recorded for this clonotype. This chain joins TRBV1 and TRBJ2-5; TRBD1 was called by the table and not checked on the DNA. TRBV1 is a listed pseudogene. The CDR3 consists of 14 residues. Here the CDR3 reads CTSSQRGGRETQYF. CDR3 coding DNA: TGCACCAGCAGCCAAAGAGGGGGGAGAGAGACCCAGTACTTC.

This clonotype was seen a handful of times. The chain combines TRBV11-3 with TRBJ1-3, with D perhaps matching TRBD1 (6 bases). The V end was cut by 5 bases, the J end by 3 bases, with 11 bases between. Germline V gene lookup returns CDR1 SGHNT and CDR2 YENEEA. This CDR3 is 14 amino acids long. This chain's CDR3 is CASSPGDIGNTIYF. The CDR3 DNA is TGTGCCAGCAGCCCCGGGGACATTGGAAACACCATATATTTT.

The sample holds a few counts of this clonotype. The rearrangement links TRBV7-2 to TRBJ2-7; the D gene is possibly TRBD2 (5 bases). Trimming cost V 11 bases and J 3 bases, with 11 bases left between them. The germline V gene has CDR1 SGHTA and CDR2 FQGNSA. The CDR3 covers 11 residues. In DNA form, the CDR3 reads TGTGCCTTCGCGGGCCTCTACGAGCAGTACTTC. Translated: CAFAGLYEQYF.